What follows are 20 T cell receptor beta chains derived from one specimen sequenced in a study of CD8 T cells in ankylosing spondylitis. Each CDR3 protein is one row after TCRdb ran MiXCR on the 5' RACE reads. This sample carries about 250,000 distinct CDR3 sequences, 20% to 30% of them seen once, and the ten largest clones take around 0.64%. Material: blood, either unsorted or a sorted T cell fraction (not recorded which). The receptors were gathered from a male donor with ankylosing spondylitis or in good health (not recorded which).

This chain uses TRBV4-1 with TRBJ1-1; D unclear. CDR1 is MGHRA, CDR2 YSYEKL, per germline. The ends were cut back, 5 bases at V and 7 bases at J, with 17 bases in the middle. The CDR3 consists of 14 residues. The CDR3 spells CASSYPGKLSEAFF. In DNA, the CDR3 is TGCGCCAGCAGCTATCCCGGGAAATTGAGTGAAGCTTTCTTT.

The chain joins TRBV12-3 or TRBV12-4 to TRBJ1-1; D remains ambiguous. The V end lost 10 bases, the J end lost 1 base, and 19 bases lay between the germline ends. The CDR3 extends over 15 amino acids. This chain's CDR3 is CATYWSDPSNTEAFF. The CDR3 region has the DNA TGTGCCACGTATTGGAGCGATCCTTCGAACACTGAAGCTTTCTTT.

In its sample, this clonotype was seen once. The V gene is TRBV5-5, the J gene TRBJ2-3; unclear D gene. The germline V gene has CDR1 SGHKS and CDR2 YYEKEE (reference sequence). V was clipped by 3 bases and J by 6 bases, with 14 bases between them. The CDR3 spans 14 residues. The DNA of the CDR3 is TGTGCCAGCAGCTCCCGGACCTATGGGGATACGCAGTATTTT. It yields the protein CASSSRTYGDTQYF. The variable domain in full, completed from reference TRBV5-5 and TRBJ2-3, reads DAGVTQSPTHLIKTRGQQVTLRCSPISGHKSVSWYQQVLGQGPQFIFQYYEKEERGRGNFPDRFSARQFPNYSSELNVNALLLGDSALYLCASSSRTYGDTQYFGPGTRLTVL.

This clonotype turned up a few times. The rearrangement joins TRBV5-1 to TRBJ2-5; D is unresolved. This CDR3 contains 15 residues. Germline assignment: CDR1 SGHRS and CDR2 YFSETQ. Trimming cost V 0 bases and J 2 bases, with 11 bases left between them. CDR3: CASSLVGRTQETQYF. Here the CDR3 DNA reads TGCGCCAGCAGCTTGGTGGGCAGAACTCAAGAGACCCAGTACTTC.

This clonotype was detected a few times. The chain is built from TRBV2 and TRBJ2-7; TRBD2 might be the D (7 bases). Looked up from germline, CDR1 is SNHLY and CDR2 is FYNNEI. CDR3 length: 14 amino acids. Trimming removed 2 bases at V and 6 bases at J, with 14 bases between. The CDR3 bases are TGTGCCAGCAGTGAACGGATTCGGGGGGCCGAGCAGTACTTC. It is translated as CASSERIRGAEQYF.

This clonotype was picked up many times. This chain joins TRBV12-3 or TRBV12-4 and TRBJ2-3, with D tentatively TRBD2 (6 bases). The CDR3 is made up of 15 amino acids. V lost 5 bases to trimming and J lost 6 bases, with 18 bases between them. CDR3 nucleotide sequence: TGTGCCAGCAGTCCGGGACTCCCCCTGGGTGATACGCAGTATTTT. Protein: CASSPGLPLGDTQYF.

V gene TRBV20-1 combines with J gene TRBJ2-7; 8 bases map to TRBD1. The length of the CDR3 is 17 residues. Germline values: CDR1 DFQATT, CDR2 SNEGSKA (reference sequence). V shed 0 bases and J 5 bases; nucleotides not matched to a gene: 15. DNA for the CDR3: TGCAGTGCTAGAGACCTCGACAGGGGTCAATATGTCGACGAGCAGTACTTC. Amino acid sequence: CSARDLDRGQYVDEQYF.

This clonotype was detected once. The V call is TRBV27, the J call TRBJ2-3; possibly TRBD2 for D (7 bases). The germline V and J ends were trimmed by 0 bases and 6 bases, with 13 bases remaining between them. This CDR3 has 15 amino acids. CDR1 is MNHEY and CDR2 is SMNVEV in the germline V gene (reference sequence). The CDR3 DNA is TGTGCCAGCAGTTTATCGCCAAAGGGGGGGGATACGCAGTATTTT. Amino acids: CASSLSPKGGDTQYF.

The CDR3 bases are TGTGCCAGCAGGGAGGACATCTCCTACGAGCAGTACTTC. Encoded protein: CASREDISYEQYF. This chain links TRBV12-3 or TRBV12-4 with TRBJ2-7, with D perhaps assigned TRBD1 or TRBD2 (5 bases each). The CDR3 is 13 residues long. Between the trimmed V and J ends, which lost 6 bases and 0 bases, there was a span of 9 bases.

The V and J genes are TRBV20-1 and TRBJ1-3, with D tentatively TRBD1 (5 bases). Germline V lookup: CDR1 DFQATT, CDR2 SNEGSKA (reference sequence). Trimming removed 1 base from V and 8 bases from J, with 18 bases in between. The CDR3 loop spans 15 amino acids. In DNA, the CDR3 is TGCAGTGCTAGAGCTCCGGGACCCCAGGCGGACACCATATATTTT. Its protein product is CSARAPGPQADTIYF.

This sequence joins TRBV29-1 and TRBJ2-1; TRBD1 aligns across 7 bases. Germline-derived CDR1 and CDR2 are SQVTM and ANQGSEA. Losses at the gene ends were 7 bases for V and 6 bases for J; bases not matched to a gene: 3. The CDR3 totals 11 residues. Here the CDR3 DNA reads TGCAGCGGGCACAGGGGCAATGAGCAGTTCTTC. As protein: CSGHRGNEQFF.

This clonotype was recorded a few times. The genes are TRBV18 and TRBJ2-3; D is possibly TRBD2 (5 bases). V lost 3 bases to trimming and J lost 5 bases, with 9 bases between them. Germline V gene data show CDR1 as KGHSH and CDR2 as LQKENI. This CDR3 is built from 13 residues. This CDR3 is CASSPSREDTQYF. In nucleotides, the CDR3 is TGTGCCAGCTCACCGAGCCGGGAAGATACGCAGTATTTT. The full variable domain, completed using reference TRBV18 and TRBJ2-3, is NAGVMQNPRHLVRRRGQEARLRCSPMKGHSHVYWYRQLPEEGLKFMVYLQKENIIDESGMPKERFSAEFPKEGPSILRIQQVVRGDSAAYFCASSPSREDTQYFGPGTRLTVL.

The chain links TRBV6-6 to TRBJ1-1; weak D call: TRBD1 (5 bases). Trimming left V 6 bases short and J 6 bases short, with 14 bases between. Germline CDR1 MNHNY, CDR2 SVGAGI (reference sequence). CDR3 length equals 13 residues. Written as DNA, the CDR3 is TGTGCCAGCAGGAAAGACAGTGGCTCTGAAGCTTTCTTT. Translated: CASRKDSGSEAFF.

This clonotype came up many times. The chain joins TRBV11-2 to TRBJ1-2; a weak D match, TRBD1 (5 bases). The V end lost 3 bases, the J end lost 4 bases, and 12 bases lay between the germline ends. Germline CDR1 and CDR2: SGHAT and FQNNGV. The CDR3 is made up of 14 amino acids. CDR3 protein: CASSFLTVGYGYTF. CDR3 DNA: TGTGCCAGCAGCTTTTTGACAGTTGGCTATGGCTACACCTTC.

The chain is built from TRBV24-1 and TRBJ2-1; D is undetermined. The V gene lost 2 bases and the J gene lost 7 bases, with 8 bases spanning the gap. Germline V gene sequence: CDR1 KGHDR, CDR2 SFDVKD. The CDR3 is 13 amino acids. CDR3 loop: CATSDSNGNEQFF. Here the CDR3 DNA reads TGTGCCACCAGTGATTCAAACGGGAATGAGCAGTTCTTC.

The chain employs TRBV12-3 or TRBV12-4 and TRBJ2-1; maybe TRBD2 (6 bases). The CDR3 has 14 residues. Trimming shortened V by 3 bases and J by 8 bases, and 14 bases separated the two germline ends. The CDR3 nucleotides read TGTGCCAGCAGTTTTCGGGACTCTTTCGATGAGCAGTTCTTC. Translation gives CASSFRDSFDEQFF.

In this sample, this clonotype turned up many times. The J gene is TRBJ2-5, the V gene TRBV20-1; D ambiguous. V was pared by 3 bases and J by 3 bases, with 11 bases between. This CDR3 region has 13 residues. CDR1 is DFQATT, CDR2 SNEGSKA, per germline (reference sequence). The CDR3 DNA reads as TGCAGTGCTAGCATCCCCGGTGAAGAGACCCAGTACTTC. Its protein is CSASIPGEETQYF.

The chain is built from TRBV15 and TRBJ2-3; D call uncertain. Between the trimmed V and J ends, which lost 2 bases and 2 bases, there was a span of 8 bases. CDR3 size: 14 residues. Germline V gives CDR1 LNHNV, CDR2 YYDKDF (reference sequence). For the CDR3, the DNA is TGTGCCACCAGCAGACAGGAACCCACAGATACGCAGTATTTT. It codes for CATSRQEPTDTQYF.

This rearrangement joins TRBV20-1 to TRBJ2-3; 10 nucleotides agree with TRBD2. Germline V CDR1 and CDR2: DFQATT, SNEGSKA (reference sequence). The CDR3 length is 18 residues. After removal of 6 bases from V and 8 bases from J, the junction contained 23 bases not matched to a gene. CDR3 nucleotide sequence: TGCAGTGCACCACACGGACAGGCCCGGGTAGCGGGGGGTGGTACGCAGTATTTT. This gives the protein CSAPHGQARVAGGGTQYF.

This clonotype was detected many times. The chain couples TRBV3-1 to TRBJ1-3; tentative D call: TRBD1 (5 bases). With 1 base removed from V and 0 bases from J, the gap between germline ends came to 13 bases. Germline V gene sequence: CDR1 LGHDT, CDR2 YNNKEL (reference sequence). The CDR3 is made up of 17 amino acids. The CDR3, as DNA: TGTGCCAGCAGCCAAGGGGGCGGAACAAACTCTGGAAACACCATATATTTT. It yields the protein CASSQGGGTNSGNTIYF.